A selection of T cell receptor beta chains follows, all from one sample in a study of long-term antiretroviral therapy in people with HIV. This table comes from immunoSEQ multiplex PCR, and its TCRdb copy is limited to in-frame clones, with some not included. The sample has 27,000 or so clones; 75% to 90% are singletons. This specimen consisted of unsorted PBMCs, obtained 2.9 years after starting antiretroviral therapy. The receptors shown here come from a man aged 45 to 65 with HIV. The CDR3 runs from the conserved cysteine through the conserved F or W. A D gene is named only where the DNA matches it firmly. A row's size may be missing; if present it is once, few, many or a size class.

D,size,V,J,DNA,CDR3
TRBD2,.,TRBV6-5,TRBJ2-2,TGTGCCAGCAGTTACTCCGGCGGGGGAGGCGGGGAGCTGTTTTTT,CASSYSGGGGGELFF
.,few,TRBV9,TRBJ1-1,TGTGCCAGCAGCTCTAATACAGCGCCCACTGAAGCTTTCTTT,CASSSNTAPTEAFF
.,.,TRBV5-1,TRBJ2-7,TGCGCCAGCAGTGCGGAAACAGGATCCTACGAGCAGTACTTC,CASSAETGSYEQYF
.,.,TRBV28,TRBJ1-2,TGTGCCAGCACCAGGATTGACTCTCGAGGAGGAGGCTACACCTTC,CASTRIDSRGGGYTF
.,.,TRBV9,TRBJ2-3,TGTGCCAGCAGCTGGACAGGCACAGATACGCAGTATTTT,CASSWTGTDTQYF
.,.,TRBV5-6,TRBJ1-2,TGTGCCAGCAGCCCGGACAGTGACAACTATGGCTACACCTTC,CASSPDSDNYGYTF
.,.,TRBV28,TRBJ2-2,TGTGCCAGCCTCAGGGGCACGAGGAACACCGGGGAGCTGTTTTTT,CASLRGTRNTGELFF
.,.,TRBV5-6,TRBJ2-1,TGTGCCAGCAGCTTGTCGGGGGTTACCTACAATGAGCAGTTCTTC,CASSLSGVTYNEQFF
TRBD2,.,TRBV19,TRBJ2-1,TGTGCCAGTAGTCTCTTTGGTAGCGGGGGCTACAATGAGCAGTTCTTC,CASSLFGSGGYNEQFF
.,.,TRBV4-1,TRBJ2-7,TGCGCCAGCAGCCAAGGGGTCACGGTCAGGGAATACGAGCAGTACTTC,CASSQGVTVREYEQYF